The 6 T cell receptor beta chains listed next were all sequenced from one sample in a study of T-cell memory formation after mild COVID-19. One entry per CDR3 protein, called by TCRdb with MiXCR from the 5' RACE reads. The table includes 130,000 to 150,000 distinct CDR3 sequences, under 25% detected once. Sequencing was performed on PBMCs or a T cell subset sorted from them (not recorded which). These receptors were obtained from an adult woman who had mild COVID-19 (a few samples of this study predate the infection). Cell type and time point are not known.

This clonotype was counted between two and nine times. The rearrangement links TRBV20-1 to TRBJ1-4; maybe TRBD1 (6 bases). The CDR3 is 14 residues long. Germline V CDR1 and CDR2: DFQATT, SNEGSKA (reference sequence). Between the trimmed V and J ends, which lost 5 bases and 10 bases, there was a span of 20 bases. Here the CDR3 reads CSARRGEVQGKLFF. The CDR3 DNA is TGCAGTGCTCGAAGAGGGGAGGTACAGGGAAAACTGTTTTTT.

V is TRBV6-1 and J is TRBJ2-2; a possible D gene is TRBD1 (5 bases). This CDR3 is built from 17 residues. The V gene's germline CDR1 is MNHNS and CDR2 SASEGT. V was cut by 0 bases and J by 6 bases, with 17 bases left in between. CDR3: CASSEASGIVFAGELFF. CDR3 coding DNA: TGTGCCAGCAGTGAAGCTTCAGGGATCGTCTTCGCCGGGGAGCTGTTTTTT.

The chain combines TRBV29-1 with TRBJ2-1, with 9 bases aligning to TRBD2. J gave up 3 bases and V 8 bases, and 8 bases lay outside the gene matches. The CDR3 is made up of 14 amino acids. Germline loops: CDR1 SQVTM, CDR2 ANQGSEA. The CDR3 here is CSLGGGALYNEQFF. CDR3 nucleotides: TGCAGCCTGGGCGGGGGGGCTCTCTACAATGAGCAGTTCTTC.

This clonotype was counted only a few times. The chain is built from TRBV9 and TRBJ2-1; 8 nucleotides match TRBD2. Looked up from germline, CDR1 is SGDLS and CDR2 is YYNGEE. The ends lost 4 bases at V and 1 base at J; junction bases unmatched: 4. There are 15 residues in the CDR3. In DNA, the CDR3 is TGTGCCAGCAGCTCAGCGGGAGATTCCTACAATGAGCAGTTCTTC. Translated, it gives CASSSAGDSYNEQFF.

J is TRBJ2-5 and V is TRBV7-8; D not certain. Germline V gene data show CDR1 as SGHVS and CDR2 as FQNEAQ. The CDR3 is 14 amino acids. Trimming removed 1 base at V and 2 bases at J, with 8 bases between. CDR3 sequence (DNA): TGTGCCAGCAGCTTAGGCCGGGTACAAGAGACCCAGTACTTC. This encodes CASSLGRVQETQYF.

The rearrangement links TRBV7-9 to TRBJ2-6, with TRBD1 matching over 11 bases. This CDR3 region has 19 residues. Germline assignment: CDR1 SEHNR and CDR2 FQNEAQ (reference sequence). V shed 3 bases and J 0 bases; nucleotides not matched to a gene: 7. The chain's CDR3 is CASSLRWTGGSSGANVLTF. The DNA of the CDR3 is TGTGCCAGCAGCTTGAGATGGACAGGGGGCAGCTCTGGGGCCAACGTCCTGACTTTC. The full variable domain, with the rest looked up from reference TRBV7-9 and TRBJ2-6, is DTGVSQNPRHKITKRGQNVTFRCDPISEHNRLYWYRQTLGQGPEFLTYFQNEAQLEKSRLLSDRFSAERPKGSFSTLEIQRTEQGDSAMYLCASSLRWTGGSSGANVLTFGAGSRLTVL.